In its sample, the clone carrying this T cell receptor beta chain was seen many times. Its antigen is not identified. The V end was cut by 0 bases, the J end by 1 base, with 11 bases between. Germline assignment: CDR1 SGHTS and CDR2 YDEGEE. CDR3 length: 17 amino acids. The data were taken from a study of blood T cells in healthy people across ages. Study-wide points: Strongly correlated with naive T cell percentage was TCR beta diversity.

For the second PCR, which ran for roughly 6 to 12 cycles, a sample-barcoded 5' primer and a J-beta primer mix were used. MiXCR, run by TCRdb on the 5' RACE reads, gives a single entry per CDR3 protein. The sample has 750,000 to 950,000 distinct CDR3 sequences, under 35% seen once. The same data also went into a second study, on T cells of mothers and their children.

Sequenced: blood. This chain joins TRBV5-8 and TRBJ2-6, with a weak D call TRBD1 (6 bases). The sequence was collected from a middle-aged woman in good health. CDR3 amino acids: CASSLDRVWSGANVLTF. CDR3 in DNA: TGTGCCAGCAGCTTGGACAGGGTATGGTCTGGGGCCAACGTCCTGACTTTC. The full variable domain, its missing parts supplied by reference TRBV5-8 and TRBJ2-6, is EAGVTQSPTHLIKTRGQQATLRCSPISGHTSVYWYQQALGLGLQFLLWYDEGEERNRGNFPPRFSGRQFPNYSSELNVNALELEDSALYLCASSLDRVWSGANVLTFGAGSRLTVL.